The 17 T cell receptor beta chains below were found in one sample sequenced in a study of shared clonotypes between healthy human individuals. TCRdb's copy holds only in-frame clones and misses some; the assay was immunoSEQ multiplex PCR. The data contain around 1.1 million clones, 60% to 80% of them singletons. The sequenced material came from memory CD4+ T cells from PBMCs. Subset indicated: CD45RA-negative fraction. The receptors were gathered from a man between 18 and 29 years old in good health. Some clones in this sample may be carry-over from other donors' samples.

As DNA, the CDR3 is TGTGCCAGCAGCGGGACTAGCGGGAGATCTTACGAGCAGTACTTC. Translation: CASSGTSGRSYEQYF. The V gene is TRBV11-2, the J gene TRBJ2-7, with 14 bases fitting TRBD2. The CDR3 sequence is 15 residues long. Per the germline V gene, CDR1 is SGHAT and CDR2 is FQNNGV. The V gene end was trimmed by 5 bases and the J gene end by 4 bases; junction bases not matched to a gene: 4.

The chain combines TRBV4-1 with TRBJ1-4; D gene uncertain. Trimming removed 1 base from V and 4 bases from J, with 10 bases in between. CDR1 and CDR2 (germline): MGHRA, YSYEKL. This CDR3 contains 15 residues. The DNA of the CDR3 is TGCGCCAGCAGCCAAGGACGGGCGTTTAATGAAAAACTGTTTTTT. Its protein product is CASSQGRAFNEKLFF.

The DNA of the CDR3 is TGCGCCAGCAGCGGGATCACAGGGGGCGGAGAGACCCAGTACTTC. Encoded protein: CASSGITGGGETQYF. The chain is built from TRBV5-1 and TRBJ2-5, with 9 bases aligning to TRBD1. This CDR3 contains 15 residues. Trimming cost V 4 bases and J 4 bases; bases outside gene matches: 8. Germline CDR1 and CDR2: SGHRS and YFSETQ.

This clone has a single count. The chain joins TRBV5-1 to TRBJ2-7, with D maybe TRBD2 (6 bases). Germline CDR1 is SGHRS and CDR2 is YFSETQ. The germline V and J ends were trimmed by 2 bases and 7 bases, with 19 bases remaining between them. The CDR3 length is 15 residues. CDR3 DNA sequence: TGCGCCAGCAGCTTCCTGGAGGGTCCGTTTATGGAGCAGTACTTC. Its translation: CASSFLEGPFMEQYF.

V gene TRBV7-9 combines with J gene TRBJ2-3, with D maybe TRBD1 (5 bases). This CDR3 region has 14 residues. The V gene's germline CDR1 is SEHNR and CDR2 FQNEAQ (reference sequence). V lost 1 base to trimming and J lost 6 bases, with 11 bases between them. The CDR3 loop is CASSLGGAKDTQYF. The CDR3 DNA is TGTGCCAGCAGCTTAGGTGGGGCAAAGGATACGCAGTATTTT.

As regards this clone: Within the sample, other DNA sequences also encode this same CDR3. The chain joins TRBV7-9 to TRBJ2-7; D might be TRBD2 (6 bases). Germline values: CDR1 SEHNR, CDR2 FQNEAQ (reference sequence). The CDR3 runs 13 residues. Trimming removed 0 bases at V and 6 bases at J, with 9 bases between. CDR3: CASSLAGGGEQYF. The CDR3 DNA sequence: TGTGCCAGCAGCTTAGCCGGGGGAGGCGAGCAGTACTTC.

This CDR3 is CASSVGQVGGYTF. DNA of the CDR3: TGTGCCAGCAGCGTGGGACAGGTCGGTGGCTACACCTTC. The V gene is TRBV7-9, the J gene TRBJ1-2; 8 positions match TRBD1. Germline CDR1 and CDR2: SEHNR and FQNEAQ (reference sequence). The CDR3 loop spans 13 amino acids. V gave up 5 bases and J gave up 7 bases; unmatched junction bases: 6.

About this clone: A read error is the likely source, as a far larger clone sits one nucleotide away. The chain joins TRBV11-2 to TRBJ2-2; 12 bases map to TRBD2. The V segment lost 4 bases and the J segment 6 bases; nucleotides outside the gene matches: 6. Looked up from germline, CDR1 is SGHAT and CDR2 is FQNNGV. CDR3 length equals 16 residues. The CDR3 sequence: CASSSRLAGESGELFF. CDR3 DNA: TGTGCCAGCAGCTCTCGACTAGCGGGAGAGTCCGGGGAGCTGTTTTTT.

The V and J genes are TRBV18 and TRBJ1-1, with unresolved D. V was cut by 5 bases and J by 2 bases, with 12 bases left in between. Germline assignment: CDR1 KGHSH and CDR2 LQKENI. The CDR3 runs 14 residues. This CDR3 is CASSVGEGNTEAFF. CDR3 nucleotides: TGTGCCAGCTCAGTTGGGGAGGGTAACACTGAAGCTTTCTTT.

The CDR3 loop is CASKTAGADTQYF. CDR3 nucleotide sequence: TGTGCCAGTAAGACTGCTGGAGCAGATACGCAGTATTTT. The chain joins TRBV6-6 to TRBJ2-3; D is undetermined. Germline lookup yields CDR1 MNHNY and CDR2 SVGAGI (reference sequence). Trimming took off 9 bases at V and 4 bases at J, with 14 bases between the two ends. The CDR3 contains 13 residues.

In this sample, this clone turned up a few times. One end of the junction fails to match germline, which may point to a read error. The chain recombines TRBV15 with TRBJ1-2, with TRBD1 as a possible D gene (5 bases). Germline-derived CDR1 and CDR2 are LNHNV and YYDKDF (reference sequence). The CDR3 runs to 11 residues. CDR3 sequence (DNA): TGTGCCACCAGGGGGACTCCCGCGTTCCCCTTC. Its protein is CATRGTPAFPF. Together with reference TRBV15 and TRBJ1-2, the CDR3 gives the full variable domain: DAMVIQNPRYQVTQFGKPVTLSCSQTLNHNVMYWYQQKSSQAPKLLFHYYDKDFNNEADTPDNFQSRRPNTSFCFLDIRSPGLGDTAMYLCATRGTPAFPFGSGTRLTVV.

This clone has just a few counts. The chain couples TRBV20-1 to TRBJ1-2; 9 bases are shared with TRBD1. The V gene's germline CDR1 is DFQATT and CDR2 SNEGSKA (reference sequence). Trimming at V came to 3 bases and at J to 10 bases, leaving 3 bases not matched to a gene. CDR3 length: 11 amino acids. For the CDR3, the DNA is TGCAGTGCTAGGGGGGACAGGGACTACACCTTC. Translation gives CSARGDRDYTF.

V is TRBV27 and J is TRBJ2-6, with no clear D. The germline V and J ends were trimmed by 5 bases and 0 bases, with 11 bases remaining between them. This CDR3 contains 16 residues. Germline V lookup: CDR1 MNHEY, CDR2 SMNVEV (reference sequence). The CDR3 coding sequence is TGTGCCAGCAGTCTAAGACCTAGCTCTGGGGCCAACGTCCTGACTTTC. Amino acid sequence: CASSLRPSSGANVLTF.

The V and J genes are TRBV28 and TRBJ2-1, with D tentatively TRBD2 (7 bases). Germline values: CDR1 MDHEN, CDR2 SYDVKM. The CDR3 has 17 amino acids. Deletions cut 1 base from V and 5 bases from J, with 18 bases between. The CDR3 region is CASSLLGLSGTNNEQFF. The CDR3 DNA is TGTGCCAGCAGTTTATTGGGTCTAAGCGGGACAAACAATGAGCAGTTCTTC.

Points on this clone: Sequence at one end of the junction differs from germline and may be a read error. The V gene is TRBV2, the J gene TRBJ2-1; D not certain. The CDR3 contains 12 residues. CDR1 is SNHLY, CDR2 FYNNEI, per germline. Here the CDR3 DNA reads TGTGCCAGCACCGACCCTTACAATGTGCAGTTCTTC. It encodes CASTDPYNVQFF.

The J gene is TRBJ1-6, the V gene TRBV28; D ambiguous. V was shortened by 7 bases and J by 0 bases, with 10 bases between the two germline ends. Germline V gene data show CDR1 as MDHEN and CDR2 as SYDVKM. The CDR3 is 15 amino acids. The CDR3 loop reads CASILTGSYNSPLHF. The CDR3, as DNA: TGTGCCAGCATCCTCACTGGCTCCTATAATTCACCCCTCCACTTT.

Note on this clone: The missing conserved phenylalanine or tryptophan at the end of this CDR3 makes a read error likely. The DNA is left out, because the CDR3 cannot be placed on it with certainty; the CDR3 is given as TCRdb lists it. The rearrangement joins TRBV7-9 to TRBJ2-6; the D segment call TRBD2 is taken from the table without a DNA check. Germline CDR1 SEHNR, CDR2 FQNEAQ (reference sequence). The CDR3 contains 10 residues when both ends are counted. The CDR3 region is CASSRAGISV.